These 14 T cell receptor beta chains share one sample of origin, sequenced in a study of blood T cell repertoires in COVID-19. The table came from immunoSEQ multiplex PCR; TCRdb's copy has only in-frame clones and leaves some out. The sample lists 150,000 to 200,000 clones; 80% to 90% were seen once. The material sequenced was peripheral blood. Receptors originate from a woman aged 70 to 79 with COVID-19, enrolled during active disease.

The gene calls are TRBV5-4 and TRBJ1-2, with TRBD1 matching 7 bases. Germline trimming cut 4 bases from V and 0 bases from J; bases unmatched to any gene: 3. Germline V gene sequence: CDR1 SGHNT, CDR2 YYREEE (reference sequence). The length of the CDR3 is 14 residues. The CDR3 DNA is TGTGCCAGCAGCACTCAGGGGGCTAACTATGGCTACACCTTC. Its protein is CASSTQGANYGYTF.

The rearrangement links TRBV6-1 to TRBJ1-1; 8 nucleotides line up with TRBD1. From germline, CDR1 is MNHNS and CDR2 SASEGT. CDR3 length: 16 amino acids. Trimming took 1 base from V and 0 from J; bases not matched to a gene: 4. The CDR3 DNA is TGTGCCAGCAGTGAAGGGCCAGGGGGCGTGAACACTGAAGCTTTCTTT. The encoded protein is CASSEGPGGVNTEAFF.

This clone was detected a few times. The rearrangement links TRBV19 to TRBJ1-1; no reliable D call. Trimming pared 3 bases from V and 1 base from J, leaving 12 bases between. The CDR3 totals 15 residues. In germline, CDR1 is LNHDA, CDR2 SQIVND (reference sequence). The CDR3 sequence: CASSMPREGNTEAFF. The CDR3 DNA reads TGTGCCAGTAGTATGCCAAGGGAGGGGAACACTGAAGCTTTCTTT.

This clone was seen only once. The chain combines TRBV28 with TRBJ2-5; 12 bases are a match to TRBD1. The ends lost 3 bases at V and 5 bases at J; junction bases unmatched: 7. Germline V CDR1 and CDR2: MDHEN, SYDVKM. The CDR3 is made up of 16 amino acids. The CDR3 DNA is TGTGCCAGCAGTTTTCCGGGGACAGGGGGCGCCGAGACCCAGTACTTC. As protein: CASSFPGTGGAETQYF.

V usage is TRBV29-1 and J usage is TRBJ1-2, with D tentatively TRBD1 (6 bases). Looked up from germline, CDR1 is SQVTM and CDR2 is ANQGSEA. With 3 bases removed from V and 6 bases from J, the gap between germline ends came to 14 bases. The CDR3 runs to 13 residues. CDR3: CSVDYLDSNGYTF. The CDR3 DNA sequence: TGCAGCGTTGATTACTTGGACAGTAATGGCTACACCTTC.

The rearrangement joins TRBV28 to TRBJ2-7; no definite D call. The CDR3 loop spans 10 amino acids. CDR1 is MDHEN, CDR2 SYDVKM, per germline. Trimming took off 11 bases at V and 9 bases at J, with 14 bases between the two ends. CDR3 coding DNA: TGTGCCGTACTTCCTTTGAGGCAGTACGTC. Its protein product is CAVLPLRQYV.

The chain has TRBV28 and TRBJ2-1; 8 bases are a match to TRBD2. V shed 6 bases and J 4 bases; nucleotides not matched to a gene: 11. Per germline, CDR1 MDHEN and CDR2 SYDVKM. The CDR3 is 16 amino acids. The CDR3 nucleotides read TGTGCCAGCAGCTTGAGGGGCGGGGGGAATTACAATGAGCAGTTCTTC. Translated, it gives CASSLRGGGNYNEQFF.

J is TRBJ2-1 and V is TRBV19, with D possibly matching TRBD2 (6 bases). This CDR3 region has 15 residues. V lost 6 bases to trimming and J lost 3 bases, with 15 bases between them. The germline CDR1 and CDR2 sequences are LNHDA and SQIVND (reference sequence). DNA of the CDR3: TGTGCCAGTAGGTCAACGGGACTTAGCTACAATGAGCAGTTCTTC. This codes for CASRSTGLSYNEQFF.

The chain links TRBV18 to TRBJ2-3; 9 bases agree with TRBD2. Trimming cost V 3 bases and J 2 bases; bases outside gene matches: 3. Germline V gene lookup returns CDR1 KGHSH and CDR2 LQKENI. CDR3 length: 15 amino acids. CDR3 sequence: CASSPLAGNTDTQYF. Here the CDR3 DNA reads TGTGCCAGCTCACCTCTAGCGGGGAACACAGATACGCAGTATTTT.

This chain connects TRBV15 to TRBJ1-3; weak D call: TRBD1 (5 bases). V lost 1 base to trimming and J lost 5 bases, with 12 bases between them. The V gene's germline CDR1 is LNHNV and CDR2 YYDKDF (reference sequence). This CDR3 has 15 amino acids. The CDR3: CATSRVGLLRNTIYF. The CDR3 DNA is TGTGCCACCAGCAGAGTGGGACTCCTTAGAAACACCATATATTTT.

This clone has a single count. The J gene is TRBJ2-7, the V gene TRBV11-3, with 7 bases lining up with TRBD1. Germline V gene sequence: CDR1 SGHNT, CDR2 YENEEA. The CDR3 extends over 16 amino acids. V was clipped by 4 bases and J by 2 bases; unmatched bases: 11. CDR3 DNA sequence: TGTGCCAGCAGCTGGTGGGGGACAGATAAGACCTACGAGCAGTACTTC. This encodes CASSWWGTDKTYEQYF.

The rearrangement joins TRBV28 to TRBJ1-2; 7 positions agree with TRBD1. Germline CDR1 is MDHEN and CDR2 is SYDVKM. The length of the CDR3 is 13 residues. V lost 6 bases to trimming and J lost 4 bases; unmatched junction nucleotides: 5. The CDR3 loop is CASRYGTVYGYTF. CDR3 coding DNA: TGTGCCAGCAGATACGGGACAGTCTATGGCTACACCTTC.

V and J are TRBV28 and TRBJ1-2; tentatively, D is TRBD1 (5 bases). Trimming removed 6 bases from V and 6 bases from J, with 23 bases in between. There are 16 residues in the CDR3. The germline gives CDR1 MDHEN, CDR2 SYDVKM. CDR3 amino acids: CASSRPWEGRRDGYTF. The CDR3 DNA is TGTGCCAGCAGCCGGCCGTGGGAGGGGCGTAGGGATGGCTACACCTTC.

The chain links TRBV4-1 to TRBJ1-1; D gene uncertain. This CDR3 contains 14 residues. The ends were cut back, 4 bases at V and 3 bases at J, with 12 bases in the middle. CDR1 MGHRA and CDR2 YSYEKL come from the germline V gene. CDR3 residues: CASSPAREDTEAFF. The CDR3 DNA sequence: TGCGCCAGCAGCCCGGCTCGAGAGGACACTGAAGCTTTCTTT.